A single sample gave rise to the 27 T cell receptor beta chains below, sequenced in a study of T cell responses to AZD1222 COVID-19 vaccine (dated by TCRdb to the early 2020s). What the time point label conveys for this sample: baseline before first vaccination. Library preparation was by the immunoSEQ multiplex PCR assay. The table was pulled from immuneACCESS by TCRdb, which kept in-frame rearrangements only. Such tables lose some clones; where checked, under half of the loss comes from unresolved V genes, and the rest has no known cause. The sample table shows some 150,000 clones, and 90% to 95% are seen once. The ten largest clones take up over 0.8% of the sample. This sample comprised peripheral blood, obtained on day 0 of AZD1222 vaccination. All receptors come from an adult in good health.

The CDR3 loop reads CASSELAGVHTDTQYF. The CDR3 nucleotides read TGTGCCAGCAGTGAACTAGCGGGGGTCCACACAGATACGCAGTATTTT. The rearrangement links TRBV6-1 to TRBJ2-3; the match to TRBD2 covers 10 bases. Germline V lookup: CDR1 MNHNS, CDR2 SASEGT. The V and J ends lost 2 bases and 2 bases, in that order; junction bases with no gene match: 4. The CDR3 has 16 amino acids.

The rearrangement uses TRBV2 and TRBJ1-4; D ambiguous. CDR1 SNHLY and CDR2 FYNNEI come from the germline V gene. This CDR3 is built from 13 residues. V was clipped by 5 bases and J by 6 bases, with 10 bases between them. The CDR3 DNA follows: TGTGCCAGCAGTAGGTTAATTGATGAAAAACTGTTTTTT. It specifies CASSRLIDEKLFF.

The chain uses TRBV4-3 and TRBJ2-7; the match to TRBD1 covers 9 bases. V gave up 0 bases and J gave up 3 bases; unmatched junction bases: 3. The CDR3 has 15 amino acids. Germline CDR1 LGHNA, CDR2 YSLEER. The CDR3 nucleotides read TGCGCCAGCAGCCAAGACCAGGGACAGGGCTACGAGCAGTACTTC. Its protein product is CASSQDQGQGYEQYF.

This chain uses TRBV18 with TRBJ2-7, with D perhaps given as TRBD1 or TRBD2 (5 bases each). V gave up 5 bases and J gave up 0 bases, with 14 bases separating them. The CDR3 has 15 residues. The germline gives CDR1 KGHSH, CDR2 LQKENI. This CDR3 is CASSTNSDSSYEQYF. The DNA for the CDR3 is TGTGCCAGCTCAACAAATAGCGACAGCTCCTACGAGCAGTACTTC.

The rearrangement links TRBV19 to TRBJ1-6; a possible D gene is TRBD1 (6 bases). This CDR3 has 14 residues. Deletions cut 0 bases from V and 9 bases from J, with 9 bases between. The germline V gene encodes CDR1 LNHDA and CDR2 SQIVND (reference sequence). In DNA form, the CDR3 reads TGTGCCAGTAGTATAGATCAGGGGAGTTCACCCCTCCACTTT. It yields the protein CASSIDQGSSPLHF.

Here the CDR3 DNA reads TGTGCCAGCAGCTTAGACACAGGGAGCTCCTACAATGAGCAGTTCTTC. As protein: CASSLDTGSSYNEQFF. This chain uses TRBV7-2 with TRBJ2-1; weak D call: TRBD1 (6 bases). V lost 1 base to trimming and J lost 0 bases, with 10 bases between them. The CDR3 runs 16 residues. Germline V gives CDR1 SGHTA, CDR2 FQGNSA.

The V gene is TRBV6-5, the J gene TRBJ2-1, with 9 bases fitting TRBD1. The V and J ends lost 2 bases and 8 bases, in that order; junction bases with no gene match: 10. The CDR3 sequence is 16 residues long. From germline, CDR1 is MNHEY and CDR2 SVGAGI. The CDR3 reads CASSYGPGQGSDEQFF. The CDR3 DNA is TGTGCCAGCAGTTACGGGCCGGGACAGGGTTCGGATGAGCAGTTCTTC.

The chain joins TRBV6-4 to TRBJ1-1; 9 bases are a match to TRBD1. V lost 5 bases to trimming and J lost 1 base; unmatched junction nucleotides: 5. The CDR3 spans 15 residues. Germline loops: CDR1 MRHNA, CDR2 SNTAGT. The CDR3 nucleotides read TGTGCCAGCAGTCACCCGGGACAGGGGAACACTGAAGCTTTCTTT. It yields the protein CASSHPGQGNTEAFF.

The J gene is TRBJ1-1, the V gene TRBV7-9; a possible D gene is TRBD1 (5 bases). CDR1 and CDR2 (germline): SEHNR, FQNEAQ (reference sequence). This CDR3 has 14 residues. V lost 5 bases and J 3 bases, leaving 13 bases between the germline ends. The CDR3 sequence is CASSRGGLDTEAFF. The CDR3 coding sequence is TGTGCCAGCAGCAGGGGAGGGTTGGACACTGAAGCTTTCTTT.

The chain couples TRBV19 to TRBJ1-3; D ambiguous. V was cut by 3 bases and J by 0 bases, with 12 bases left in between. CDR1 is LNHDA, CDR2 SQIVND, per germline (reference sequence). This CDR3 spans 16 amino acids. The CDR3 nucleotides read TGTGCCAGTAGTATTGAGGTGGACCACTCTGGAAACACCATATATTTT. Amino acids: CASSIEVDHSGNTIYF.

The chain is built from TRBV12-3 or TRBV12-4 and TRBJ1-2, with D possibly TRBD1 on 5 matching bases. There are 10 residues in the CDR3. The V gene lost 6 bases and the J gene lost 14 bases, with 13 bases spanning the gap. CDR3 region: CASSWPRQTF. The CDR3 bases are TGTGCCAGCAGCTGGCCACGACAGACCTTC.

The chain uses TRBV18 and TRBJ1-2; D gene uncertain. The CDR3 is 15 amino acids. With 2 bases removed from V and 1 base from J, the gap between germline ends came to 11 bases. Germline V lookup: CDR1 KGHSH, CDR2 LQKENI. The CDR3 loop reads CASSPRITDNYGYTF. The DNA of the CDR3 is TGTGCCAGCTCACCAAGGATCACAGATAACTATGGCTACACCTTC.

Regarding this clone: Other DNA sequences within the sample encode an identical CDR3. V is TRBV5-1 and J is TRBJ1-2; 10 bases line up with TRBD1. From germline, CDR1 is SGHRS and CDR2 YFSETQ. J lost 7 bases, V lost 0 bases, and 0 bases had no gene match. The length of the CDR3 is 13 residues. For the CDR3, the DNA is TGCGCCAGCAGCTTGGGGACAGGGGGTGGCTACACCTTC. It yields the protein CASSLGTGGGYTF. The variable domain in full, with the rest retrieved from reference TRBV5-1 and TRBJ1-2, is KAGVTQTPRYLIKTRGQQVTLSCSPISGHRSVSWYQQTPGQGLQFLFEYFSETQRNKGNFPGRFSGRQFSNSRSEMNVSTLELGDSALYLCASSLGTGGGYTFGSGTRLTVV.

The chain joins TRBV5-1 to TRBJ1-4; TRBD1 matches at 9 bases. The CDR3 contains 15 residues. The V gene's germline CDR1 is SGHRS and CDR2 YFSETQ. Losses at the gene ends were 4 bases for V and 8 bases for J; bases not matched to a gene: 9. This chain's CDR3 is CASSHNRGLNEKLFF. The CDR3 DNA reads TGCGCCAGCAGCCATAACAGGGGGCTTAACGAAAAACTGTTTTTT. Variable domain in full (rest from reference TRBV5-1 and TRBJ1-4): KAGVTQTPRYLIKTRGQQVTLSCSPISGHRSVSWYQQTPGQGLQFLFEYFSETQRNKGNFPGRFSGRQFSNSRSEMNVSTLELGDSALYLCASSHNRGLNEKLFFGSGTQLSVL.

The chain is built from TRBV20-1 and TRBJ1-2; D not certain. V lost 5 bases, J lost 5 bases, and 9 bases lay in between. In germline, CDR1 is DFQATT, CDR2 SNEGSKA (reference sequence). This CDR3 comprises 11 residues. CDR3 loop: CSAPSIYGYTF. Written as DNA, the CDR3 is TGCAGTGCTCCCTCTATATATGGCTACACCTTC.

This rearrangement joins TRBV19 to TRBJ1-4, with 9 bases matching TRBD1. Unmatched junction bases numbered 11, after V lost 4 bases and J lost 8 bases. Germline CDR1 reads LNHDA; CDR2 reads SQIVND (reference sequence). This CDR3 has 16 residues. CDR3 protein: CASSKITGGAREKLFF. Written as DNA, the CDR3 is TGTGCCAGTAGTAAAATTACAGGGGGCGCAAGGGAAAAACTGTTTTTT.

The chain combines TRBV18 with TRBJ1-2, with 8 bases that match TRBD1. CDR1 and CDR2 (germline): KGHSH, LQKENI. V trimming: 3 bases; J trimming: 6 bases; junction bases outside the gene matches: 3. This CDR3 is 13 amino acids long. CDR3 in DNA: TGTGCCAGCTCACCCCGGACAGGGAATGGCTACACCTTC. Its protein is CASSPRTGNGYTF. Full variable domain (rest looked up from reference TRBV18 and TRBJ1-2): NAGVMQNPRHLVRRRGQEARLRCSPMKGHSHVYWYRQLPEEGLKFMVYLQKENIIDESGMPKERFSAEFPKEGPSILRIQQVVRGDSAAYFCASSPRTGNGYTFGSGTRLTVV.

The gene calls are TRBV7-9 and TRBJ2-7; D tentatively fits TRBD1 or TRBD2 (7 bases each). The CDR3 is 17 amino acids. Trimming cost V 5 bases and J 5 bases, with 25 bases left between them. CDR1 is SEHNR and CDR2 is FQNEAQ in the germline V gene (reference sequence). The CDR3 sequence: CASSDRWGGQSRDEQYF. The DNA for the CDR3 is TGTGCCAGCAGCGACAGATGGGGGGGACAGTCCCGGGACGAGCAGTACTTC.

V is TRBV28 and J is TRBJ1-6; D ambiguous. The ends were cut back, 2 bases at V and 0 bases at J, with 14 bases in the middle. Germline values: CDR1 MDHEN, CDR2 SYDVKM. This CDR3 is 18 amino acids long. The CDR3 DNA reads TGTGCCAGCAGTTTAAAGGGATCCTCAAGCTCCTATAATTCACCCCTCCACTTT. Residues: CASSLKGSSSSYNSPLHF.

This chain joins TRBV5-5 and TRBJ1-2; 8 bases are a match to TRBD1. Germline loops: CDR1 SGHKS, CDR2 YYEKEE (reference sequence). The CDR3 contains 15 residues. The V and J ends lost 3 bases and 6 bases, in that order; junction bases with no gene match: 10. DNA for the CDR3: TGTGCCAGCAGCTCTGGGCAGGGGGCCTTAGATGGCTACACCTTC. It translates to CASSSGQGALDGYTF. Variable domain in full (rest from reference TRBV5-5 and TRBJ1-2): DAGVTQSPTHLIKTRGQQVTLRCSPISGHKSVSWYQQVLGQGPQFIFQYYEKEERGRGNFPDRFSARQFPNYSSELNVNALLLGDSALYLCASSSGQGALDGYTFGSGTRLTVV.

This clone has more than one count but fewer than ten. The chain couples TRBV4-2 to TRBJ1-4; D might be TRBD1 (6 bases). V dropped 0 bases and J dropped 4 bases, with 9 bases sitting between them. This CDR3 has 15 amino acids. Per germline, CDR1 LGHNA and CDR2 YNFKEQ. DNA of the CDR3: TGTGCCAGCAGCCAAGATCGACAGGTTAATGAAAAACTGTTTTTT. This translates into CASSQDRQVNEKLFF.

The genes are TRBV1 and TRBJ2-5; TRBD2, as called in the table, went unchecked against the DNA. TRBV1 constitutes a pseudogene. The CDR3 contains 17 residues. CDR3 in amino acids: CTSSQPAPEVFRETQYF. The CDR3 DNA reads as TGCACCAGCAGCCAACCTGCGCCGGAGGTATTCAGGGAGACCCAGTACTTC.

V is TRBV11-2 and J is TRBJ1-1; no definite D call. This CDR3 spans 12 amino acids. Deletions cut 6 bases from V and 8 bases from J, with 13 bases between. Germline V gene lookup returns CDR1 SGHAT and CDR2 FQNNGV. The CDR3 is CASSLSGGEAFF. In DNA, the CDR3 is TGTGCCAGCAGTCTTTCGGGCGGCGAAGCTTTCTTT. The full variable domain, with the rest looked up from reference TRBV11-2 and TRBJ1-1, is EAGVAQSPRYKIIEKRQSVAFWCNPISGHATLYWYQQILGQGPKLLIQFQNNGVVDDSQLPKDRFSAERLKGVDSTLKIQPAKLEDSAVYLCASSLSGGEAFFGQGTRLTVV.

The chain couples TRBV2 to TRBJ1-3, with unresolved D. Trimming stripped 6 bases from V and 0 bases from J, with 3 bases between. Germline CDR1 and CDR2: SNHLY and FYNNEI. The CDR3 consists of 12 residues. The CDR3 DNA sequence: TGTGCCAGCAGGAACTCTGGAAACACCATATATTTT. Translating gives CASRNSGNTIYF.

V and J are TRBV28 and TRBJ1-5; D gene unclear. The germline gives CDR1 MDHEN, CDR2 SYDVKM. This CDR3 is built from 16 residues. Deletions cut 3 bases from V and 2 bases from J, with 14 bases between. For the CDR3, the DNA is TGTGCCAGCAGTTTCCGGCAGCTATTAGGCAATCAGCCCCAGCATTTT. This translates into CASSFRQLLGNQPQHF.

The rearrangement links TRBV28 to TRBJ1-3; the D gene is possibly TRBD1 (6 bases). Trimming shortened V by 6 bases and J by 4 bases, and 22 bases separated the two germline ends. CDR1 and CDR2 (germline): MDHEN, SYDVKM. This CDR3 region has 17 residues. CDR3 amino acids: CASSPRGGGSFGNTIYF. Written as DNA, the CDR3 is TGTGCCAGCAGCCCCCGTGGAGGGGGGTCATTCGGAAACACCATATATTTT.

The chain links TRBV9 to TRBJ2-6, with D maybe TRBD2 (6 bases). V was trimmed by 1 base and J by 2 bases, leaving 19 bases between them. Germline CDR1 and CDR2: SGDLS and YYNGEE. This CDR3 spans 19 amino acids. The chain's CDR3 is CASSVSTGRRLTGANVLTF. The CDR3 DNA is TGTGCCAGCAGCGTATCGACGGGGAGGAGGCTAACTGGGGCCAACGTCCTGACTTTC. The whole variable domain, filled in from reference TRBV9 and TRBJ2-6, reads DSGVTQTPKHLITATGQRVTLRCSPRSGDLSVYWYQQSLDQGLQFLIQYYNGEERAKGNILERFSAQQFPDLHSELNLSSLELGDSALYFCASSVSTGRRLTGANVLTFGAGSRLTVL.